This T cell receptor (beta chain) was observed in a study of blood T cell repertoires in COVID-19. The V gene lost 2 bases and the J gene lost 0 bases, with 14 bases spanning the gap. The CDR3 is made up of 16 amino acids. CDR1 is MNHEY, CDR2 SVGAGI, per germline. Repertoires were generated with immunoSEQ multiplex PCR, while TCRdb's copy carries only in-frame clones and drops some. The sample has 200,000 to 250,000 clones, 80% to 90% seen once. V is TRBV6-5 and J is TRBJ2-7; no definite D call. Source material: peripheral blood. The sequence was collected from a woman between 45 and 65 years old with acute or convalescent COVID-19. The CDR3, as DNA: TGTGCCAGCAGTTACACCCTACTGATAAGCTCCTACGAGCAGTACTTC. Its protein product is CASSYTLLISSYEQYF.